This TCR beta chain was sequenced during a study of cytotoxic CD8 clonotypes in ibrutinib-treated CLL. Notes on the study in general: In comparison with age-matched healthy donors, baseline clonality was higher and tracked circulating CD8+ T-cell counts.

V lost 0 bases, J lost 5 bases, and 13 bases lay in between. The CDR3 runs to 15 residues. Germline V gene sequence: CDR1 ENHRY, CDR2 SYGVKD. Sequenced by immunoSEQ multiplex PCR; TCRdb stores in-frame clones only, minus some. The sample gives about 200,000 clones, roughly 79% of which show up once; over 9.5% is in the top ten. About this clone itself: The antigen remains undetermined.

This clonotype was obtained from a human donor with chronic lymphocytic leukemia. The rearrangement joins TRBV10-3 to TRBJ1-2; no clear D. The source was PBMCs, collected after 12 months of ibrutinib treatment. The CDR3 is CAISESNTPQYGYTF. The CDR3 bases are TGTGCCATCAGTGAGTCGAATACGCCCCAATATGGCTACACCTTC.